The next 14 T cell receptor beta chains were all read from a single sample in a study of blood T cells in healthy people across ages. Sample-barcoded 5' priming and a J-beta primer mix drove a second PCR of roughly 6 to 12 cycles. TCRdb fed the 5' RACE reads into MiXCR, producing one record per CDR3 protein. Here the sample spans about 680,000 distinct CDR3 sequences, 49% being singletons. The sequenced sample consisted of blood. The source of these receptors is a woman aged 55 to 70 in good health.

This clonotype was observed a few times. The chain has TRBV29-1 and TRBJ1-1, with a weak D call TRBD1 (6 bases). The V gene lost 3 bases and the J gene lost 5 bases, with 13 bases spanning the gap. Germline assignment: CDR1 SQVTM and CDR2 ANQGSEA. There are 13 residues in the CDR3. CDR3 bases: TGCAGCGTTGATGGGGGGGGCAAAACTGAAGCTTTCTTT. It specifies CSVDGGGKTEAFF.

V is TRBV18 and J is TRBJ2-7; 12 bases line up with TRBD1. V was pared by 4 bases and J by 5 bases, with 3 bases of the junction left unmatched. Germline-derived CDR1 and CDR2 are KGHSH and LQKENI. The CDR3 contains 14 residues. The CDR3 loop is CASSQGTGGDEQYF. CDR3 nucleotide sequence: TGTGCCAGCTCACAAGGGACAGGGGGCGACGAGCAGTACTTC.

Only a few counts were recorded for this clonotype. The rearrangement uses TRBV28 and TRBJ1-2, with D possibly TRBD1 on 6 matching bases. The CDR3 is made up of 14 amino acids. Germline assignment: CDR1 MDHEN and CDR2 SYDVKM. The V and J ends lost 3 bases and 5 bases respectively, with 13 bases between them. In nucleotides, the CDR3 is TGTGCCAGCAGTTTCATGGGGGACAATTATGGCTACACCTTC. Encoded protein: CASSFMGDNYGYTF.

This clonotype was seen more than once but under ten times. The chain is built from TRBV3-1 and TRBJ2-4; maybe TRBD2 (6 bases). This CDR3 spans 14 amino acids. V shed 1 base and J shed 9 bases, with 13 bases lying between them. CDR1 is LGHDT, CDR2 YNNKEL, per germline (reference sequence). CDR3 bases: TGTGCCAGCAGCCAAGGGAGGGGAAAGGGCATTCAGTACTTC. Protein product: CASSQGRGKGIQYF. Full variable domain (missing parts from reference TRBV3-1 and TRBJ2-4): DTAVSQTPKYLVTQMGNDKSIKCEQNLGHDTMYWYKQDSKKFLKIMFSYNNKELIINETVPNRFSPKSPDKAHLNLHINSLELGDSAVYFCASSQGRGKGIQYFGAGTRLSVL.

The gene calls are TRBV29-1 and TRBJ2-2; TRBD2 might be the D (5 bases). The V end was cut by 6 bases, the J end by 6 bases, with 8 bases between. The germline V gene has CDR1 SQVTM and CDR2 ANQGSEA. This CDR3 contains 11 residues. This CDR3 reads CSVALAGELFF. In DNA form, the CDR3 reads TGCAGCGTAGCACTAGCCGGGGAGCTGTTTTTT.

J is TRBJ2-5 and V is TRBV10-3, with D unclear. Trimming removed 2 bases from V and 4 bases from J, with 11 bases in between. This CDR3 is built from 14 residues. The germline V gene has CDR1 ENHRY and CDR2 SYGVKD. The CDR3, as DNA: TGTGCCATCAGTGAGCACAATTCTCGAGAGACCCAGTACTTC. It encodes CAISEHNSRETQYF.

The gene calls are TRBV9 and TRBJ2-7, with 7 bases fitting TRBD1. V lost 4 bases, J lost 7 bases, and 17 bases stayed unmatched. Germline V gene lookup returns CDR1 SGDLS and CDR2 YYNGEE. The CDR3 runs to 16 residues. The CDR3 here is CASSQGVPGLLVEQYF. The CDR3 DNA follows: TGTGCCAGCAGCCAGGGGGTCCCCGGGCTACTCGTGGAGCAGTACTTC.

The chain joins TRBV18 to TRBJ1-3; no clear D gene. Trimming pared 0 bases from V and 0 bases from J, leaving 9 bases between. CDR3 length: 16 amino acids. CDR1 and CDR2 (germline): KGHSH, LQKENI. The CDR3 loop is CASSPPEGISGNTIYF. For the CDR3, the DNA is TGTGCCAGCTCACCACCGGAGGGAATCTCTGGAAACACCATATATTTT.

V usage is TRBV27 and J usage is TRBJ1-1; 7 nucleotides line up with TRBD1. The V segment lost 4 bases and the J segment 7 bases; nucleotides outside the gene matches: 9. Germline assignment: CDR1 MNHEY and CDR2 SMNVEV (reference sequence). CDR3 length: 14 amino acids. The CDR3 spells CASSSDRDGHEAFF. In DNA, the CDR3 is TGTGCCAGCAGTTCCGACAGGGACGGGCATGAAGCTTTCTTT.

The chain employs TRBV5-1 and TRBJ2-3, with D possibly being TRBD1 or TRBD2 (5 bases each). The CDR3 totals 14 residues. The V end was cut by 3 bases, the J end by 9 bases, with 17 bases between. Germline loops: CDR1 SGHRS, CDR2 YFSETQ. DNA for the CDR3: TGCGCCAGCAGCTCCGGGGACCTCCAGGAAACGCAGTATTTT. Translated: CASSSGDLQETQYF.

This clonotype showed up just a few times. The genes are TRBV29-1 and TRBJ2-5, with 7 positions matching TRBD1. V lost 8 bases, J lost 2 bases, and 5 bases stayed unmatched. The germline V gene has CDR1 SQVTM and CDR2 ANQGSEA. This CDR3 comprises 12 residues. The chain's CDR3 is CSINRGQETQYF. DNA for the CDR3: TGCAGCATTAACAGGGGACAAGAGACCCAGTACTTC.

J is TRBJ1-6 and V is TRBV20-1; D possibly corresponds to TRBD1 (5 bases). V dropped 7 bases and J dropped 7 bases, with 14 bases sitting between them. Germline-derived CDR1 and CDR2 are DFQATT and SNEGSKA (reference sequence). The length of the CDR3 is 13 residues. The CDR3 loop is CSVTGGLNSPLHF. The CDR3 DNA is TGCAGTGTTACGGGGGGTTTGAATTCACCCCTCCACTTT.

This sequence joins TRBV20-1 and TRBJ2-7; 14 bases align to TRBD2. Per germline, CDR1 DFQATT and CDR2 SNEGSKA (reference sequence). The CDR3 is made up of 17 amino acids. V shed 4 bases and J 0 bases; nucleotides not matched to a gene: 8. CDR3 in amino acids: CSAMTSGRARSSYEQYF. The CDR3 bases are TGCAGTGCTATGACTAGCGGGAGGGCCAGGAGCTCCTACGAGCAGTACTTC.

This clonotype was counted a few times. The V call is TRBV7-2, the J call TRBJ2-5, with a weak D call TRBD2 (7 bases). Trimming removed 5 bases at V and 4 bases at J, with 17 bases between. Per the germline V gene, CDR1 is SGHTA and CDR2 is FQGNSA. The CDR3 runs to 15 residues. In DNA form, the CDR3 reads TGTGCCAGCAGCCAACAGAGGGGGGGGGGAGAGACCCAGTACTTC. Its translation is CASSQQRGGGETQYF.